In its sample, the clone carrying this TCR beta chain was seen a few times. Its specificity is unknown. Trimming pared 0 bases from V and 1 base from J, leaving 13 bases between. Germline CDR1 and CDR2: SNHLY and FYNNEI. This CDR3 region has 17 residues. The data belong to a study of CD8 T cells in ankylosing spondylitis. Whole-study results and caveats: The authors reported significant enrichment of disease-linked clones in matched ankylosing spondylitis synovial fluid.

Scientists made TCR beta libraries using quantitative 5'-RACE with molecular barcodes. From the 5' RACE reads, TCRdb called clonotypes with MiXCR, one entry per CDR3 protein. Here the sample spans 100,000 or so distinct CDR3 sequences, 24% being singletons. Sequencing input: synovial fluid, either unsorted or a sorted T cell fraction (not recorded which). The rearrangement joins TRBV2 to TRBJ1-5; tentatively, D is TRBD1 (6 bases). The origin of this receptor is a male donor with ankylosing spondylitis. CDR3 protein: CASSEARGLRSNQPQHF. The CDR3 DNA is TGTGCCAGCAGTGAAGCGCGGGGGCTTCGAAGCAATCAGCCCCAGCATTTT.